Here is one T cell receptor (beta chain) with its context. The antigen is not known. Assay used: immunoSEQ multiplex PCR; TCRdb lists only in-frame clones, some missing. The sample records tens of thousands of clones, about 90% being singletons. These data come from a study of pediatric ulcerative colitis. General observations from the study: Clonal expansions reduced rectal repertoire diversity in acute severe colitis. Two patients had blood samples with substantially reduced template counts. A couple of rectal CDR3 clonotypes occurred in all ulcerative colitis patients.

Ulcerative colitis patients received no immunosuppressive medication before the diagnostic colonoscopy. Germline lookup yields CDR1 SGHNT and CDR2 YENEEA. The germline V and J ends were trimmed by 3 bases and 4 bases, with 7 bases remaining between them. The CDR3 sequence is 13 residues long. This receptor was identified in a boy younger than 18 with severe ulcerative colitis. Source material: blood. The chain is built from TRBV11-3 and TRBJ2-1; D possibly corresponds to TRBD2 (6 bases). CDR3 coding DNA: TGTGCCAGCAGCTTGGGACTTTACAATGAGCAGTTCTTC. It translates to CASSLGLYNEQFF.